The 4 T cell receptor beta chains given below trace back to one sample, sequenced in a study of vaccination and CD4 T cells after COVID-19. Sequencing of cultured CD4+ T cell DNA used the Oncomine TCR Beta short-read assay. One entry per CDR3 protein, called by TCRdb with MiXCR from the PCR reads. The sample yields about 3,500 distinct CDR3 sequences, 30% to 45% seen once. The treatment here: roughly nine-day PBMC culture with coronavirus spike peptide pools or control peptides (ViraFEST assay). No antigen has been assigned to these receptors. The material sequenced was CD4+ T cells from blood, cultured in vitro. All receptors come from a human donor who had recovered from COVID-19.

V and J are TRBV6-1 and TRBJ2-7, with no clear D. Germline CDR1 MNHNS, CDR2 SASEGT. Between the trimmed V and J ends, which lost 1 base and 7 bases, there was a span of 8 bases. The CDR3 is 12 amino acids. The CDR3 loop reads CASSEGGGEQYF. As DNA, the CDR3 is TGTGCCAGCAGTGAAGGGGGTGGGGAGCAGTACTTC.

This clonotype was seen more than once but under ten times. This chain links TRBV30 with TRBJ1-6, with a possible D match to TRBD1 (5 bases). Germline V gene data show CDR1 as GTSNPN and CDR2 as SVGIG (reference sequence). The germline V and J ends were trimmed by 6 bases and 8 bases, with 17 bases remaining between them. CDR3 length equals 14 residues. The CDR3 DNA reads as TGTGCCTGCCCGGGGCCCGGAGTTTATTCACCCCTCCACTTT. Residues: CACPGPGVYSPLHF.

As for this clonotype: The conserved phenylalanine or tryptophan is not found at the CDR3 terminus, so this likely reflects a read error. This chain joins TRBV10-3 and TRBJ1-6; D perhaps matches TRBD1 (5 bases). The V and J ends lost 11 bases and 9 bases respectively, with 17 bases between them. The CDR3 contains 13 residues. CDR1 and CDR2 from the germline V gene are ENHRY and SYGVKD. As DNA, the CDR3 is TGTGCCGCCCGGCCCCTCGACAGTTCACCCCTCCACTCT. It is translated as CAARPLDSSPLHS.

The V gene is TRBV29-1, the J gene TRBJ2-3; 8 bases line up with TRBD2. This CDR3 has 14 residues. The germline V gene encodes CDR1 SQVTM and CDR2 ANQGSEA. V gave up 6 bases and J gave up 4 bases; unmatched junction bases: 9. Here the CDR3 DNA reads TGCAGCGTGCAAAAGGCGGGGGGCTCAGATACGCAGTATTTT. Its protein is CSVQKAGGSDTQYF.